This section outlines one T cell receptor beta chain sequence together with its context. As yet, its antigen is unknown. Through a sample-barcoded 5' primer and a J-beta primer mix, a second PCR was run for roughly 6 to 12 cycles. Every single cDNA molecule received a tag from a template-switch adaptor with 12 random nucleotides. TCRdb recomputed calls from the 5' RACE reads with MiXCR, one row per CDR3 protein. Of some 790,000 distinct CDR3 sequences in the sample, more than 25% were seen once. For every donor, a draw yielded about 9.7 milliliters of peripheral blood. Samples had at least 7 million PBMCs isolated from them. The data belong to a study of blood T cells in healthy people across ages. The study, taken as a whole, reports: The study found more naive CD4+ cells and higher diversity in long-lived than aged donors.

The germline V and J ends were trimmed by 8 bases and 8 bases, with 16 bases remaining between them. This CDR3 region has 13 residues. Germline CDR1 SNHLY, CDR2 FYNNEI. V gene TRBV2 combines with J gene TRBJ2-4, with a weak D call TRBD2 (7 bases). The origin of this receptor is a woman at least 80 years old in good health. Sequencing input: blood. The CDR3 sequence is CASGRGGRDIQYF. CDR3 DNA: TGTGCCAGCGGGAGGGGGGGCCGGGACATTCAGTACTTC. The whole variable domain, remainder taken from reference TRBV2 and TRBJ2-4, is EPEVTQTPSHQVTQMGQEVILRCVPISNHLYFYWYRQILGQKVEFLVSFYNNEISEKSEIFDDQFSVERPDGSNFTLKIRSTKLEDSAMYFCASGRGGRDIQYFGAGTRLSVL.